Shown below are 6 T cell receptor beta chains from a single sample sequenced in a study of shared clonotypes between healthy human individuals. Measured with immunoSEQ multiplex PCR; TCRdb has only the in-frame clones, and not every one. Counted here are about 680,000 clones, less than 85% occurring once; the ten biggest clones make up over 1.5%. Sequencing was carried out using memory CD4+ T cells sorted from blood. Regarding subset: CD45RA-negative fraction. Source of these receptors: a woman aged 25-40 years in good health.

The chain is built from TRBV13 and TRBJ2-5; 7 nucleotides match TRBD2. CDR3 size: 14 residues. Trimming took 5 bases from V and 4 from J; bases not matched to a gene: 7. Germline CDR1 and CDR2: PRHDT and FYEKMQ (reference sequence). The CDR3 sequence: CASSPGGWAETQYF. The DNA for the CDR3 is TGTGCCAGCAGCCCCGGGGGGTGGGCAGAGACCCAGTACTTC.

The chain employs TRBV27 and TRBJ1-1; D uncertain. CDR3 length: 13 residues. The V end was cut by 6 bases, the J end by 3 bases, with 11 bases between. Looked up from germline, CDR1 is MNHEY and CDR2 is SMNVEV (reference sequence). CDR3 coding DNA: TGTGCCAGCAGCCCCGGTTGGGACACTGAAGCTTTCTTT. Translated: CASSPGWDTEAFF.

The chain combines TRBV19 with TRBJ1-4; D unresolved. The germline CDR1 and CDR2 sequences are LNHDA and SQIVND (reference sequence). Trimming removed 3 bases at V and 0 bases at J, with 8 bases between. This CDR3 is 15 amino acids long. The CDR3 sequence: CASSITGSTNEKLFF. DNA for the CDR3: TGTGCCAGTAGTATCACCGGGTCAACTAATGAAAAACTGTTTTTT. The full variable domain, rest sourced from reference TRBV19 and TRBJ1-4, is DGGITQSPKYLFRKEGQNVTLSCEQNLNHDAMYWYRQDPGQGLRLIYYSQIVNDFQKGDIAEGYSVSREKKESFPLTVTSAQKNPTAFYLCASSITGSTNEKLFFGSGTQLSVL.

This clone was observed a few times. V gene TRBV11-2 combines with J gene TRBJ2-5; D could derive from TRBD1 or TRBD2 (5 bases each). CDR1 is SGHAT and CDR2 is FQNNGV in the germline V gene. This CDR3 contains 15 residues. The germline V and J ends were trimmed by 4 bases and 5 bases, with 17 bases remaining between them. The DNA of the CDR3 is TGTGCCAGCAGCTACACCTCGGGACCTCCGGAGACCCAGTACTTC. Amino acids: CASSYTSGPPETQYF.

The chain has TRBV7-7 and TRBJ2-5; weak D call: TRBD2 (5 bases). The length of the CDR3 is 14 residues. V lost 3 bases to trimming and J lost 4 bases, with 12 bases between them. CDR1 SSHAT and CDR2 FNYEAQ come from the germline V gene (reference sequence). CDR3 protein: CASSFRGLGETQYF. DNA for the CDR3: TGTGCCAGCAGCTTTCGAGGGTTGGGAGAGACCCAGTACTTC.

This clone was picked up many times. The chain employs TRBV19 and TRBJ2-2; 7 positions match TRBD1. Germline V CDR1 and CDR2: LNHDA, SQIVND (reference sequence). CDR3 length: 15 amino acids. Trimming removed 6 bases from V and 4 bases from J; junction bases left unmatched: 8. The CDR3 region has the DNA TGTGCCAGTAGCTATGACAGGGTGGGCACCGGGGAGCTGTTTTTT. Encoded protein: CASSYDRVGTGELFF.